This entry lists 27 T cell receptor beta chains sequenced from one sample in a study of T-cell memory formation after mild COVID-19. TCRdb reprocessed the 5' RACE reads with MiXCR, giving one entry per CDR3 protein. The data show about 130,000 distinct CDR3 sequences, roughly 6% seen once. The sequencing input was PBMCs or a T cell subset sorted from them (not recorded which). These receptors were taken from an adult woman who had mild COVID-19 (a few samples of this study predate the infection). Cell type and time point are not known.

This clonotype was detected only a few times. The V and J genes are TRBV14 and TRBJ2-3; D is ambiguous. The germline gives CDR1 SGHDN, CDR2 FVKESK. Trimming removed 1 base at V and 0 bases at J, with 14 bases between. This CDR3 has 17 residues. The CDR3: CASSQAVLITSTDTQYF. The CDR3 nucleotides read TGTGCCAGCAGCCAAGCGGTGCTGATTACTAGCACAGATACGCAGTATTTT.

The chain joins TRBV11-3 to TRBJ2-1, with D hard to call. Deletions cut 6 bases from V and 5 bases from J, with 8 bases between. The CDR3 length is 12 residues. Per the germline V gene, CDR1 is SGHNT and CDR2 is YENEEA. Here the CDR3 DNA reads TGTGCCAGCAGACAGTTTAACAATGAGCAGTTCTTC. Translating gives CASRQFNNEQFF.

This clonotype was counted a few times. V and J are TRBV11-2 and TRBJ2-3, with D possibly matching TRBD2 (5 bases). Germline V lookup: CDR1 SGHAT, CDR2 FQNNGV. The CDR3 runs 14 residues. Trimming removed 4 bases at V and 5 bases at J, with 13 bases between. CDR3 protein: CASSSSPTGDTQYF. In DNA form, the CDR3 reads TGTGCCAGCAGCTCTAGCCCTACGGGAGATACGCAGTATTTT.

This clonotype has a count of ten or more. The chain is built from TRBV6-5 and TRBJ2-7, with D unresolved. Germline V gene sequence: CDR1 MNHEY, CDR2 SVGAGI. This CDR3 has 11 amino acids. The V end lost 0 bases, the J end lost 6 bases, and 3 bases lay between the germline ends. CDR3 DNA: TGTGCCAGCAGTTACTCCGGCGAGCAGTACTTC. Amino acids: CASSYSGEQYF.

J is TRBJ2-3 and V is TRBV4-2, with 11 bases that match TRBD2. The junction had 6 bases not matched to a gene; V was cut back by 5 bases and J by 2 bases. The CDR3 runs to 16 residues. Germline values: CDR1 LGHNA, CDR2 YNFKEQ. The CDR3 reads CASSGGTSGYTDTQYF. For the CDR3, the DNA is TGTGCCAGCAGCGGCGGGACTAGCGGCTACACAGATACGCAGTATTTT.

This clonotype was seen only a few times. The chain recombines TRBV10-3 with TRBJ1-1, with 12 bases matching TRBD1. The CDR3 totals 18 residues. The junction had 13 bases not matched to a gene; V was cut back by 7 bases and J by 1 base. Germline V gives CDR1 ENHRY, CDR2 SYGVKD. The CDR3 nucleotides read TGTGCCATCAAGGGACAGGGGGCCGGGCAAATTGGGAACACTGAAGCTTTCTTT. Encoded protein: CAIKGQGAGQIGNTEAFF.

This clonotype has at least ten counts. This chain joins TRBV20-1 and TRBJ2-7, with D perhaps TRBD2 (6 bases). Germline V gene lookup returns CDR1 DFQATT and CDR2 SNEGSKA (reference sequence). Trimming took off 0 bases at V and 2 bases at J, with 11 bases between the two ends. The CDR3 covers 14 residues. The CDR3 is CSARDGRGAYEQYF. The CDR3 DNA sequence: TGCAGTGCTAGAGATGGGCGGGGAGCCTACGAGCAGTACTTC.

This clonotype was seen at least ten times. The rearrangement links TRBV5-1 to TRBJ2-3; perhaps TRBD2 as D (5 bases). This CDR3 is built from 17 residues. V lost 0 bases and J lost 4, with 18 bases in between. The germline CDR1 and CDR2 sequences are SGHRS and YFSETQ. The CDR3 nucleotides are TGCGCCAGCAGCTTGGGGGCAGGAGCTGGGAGCCCAGATACGCAGTATTTT. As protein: CASSLGAGAGSPDTQYF.

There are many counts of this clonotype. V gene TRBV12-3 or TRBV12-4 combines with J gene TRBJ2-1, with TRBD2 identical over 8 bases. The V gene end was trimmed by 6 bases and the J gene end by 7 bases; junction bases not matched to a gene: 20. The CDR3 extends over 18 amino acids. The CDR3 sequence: CASRAGERGLILRNEQFF. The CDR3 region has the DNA TGTGCCAGCAGGGCCGGGGAGCGGGGGTTGATCCTGAGAAATGAGCAGTTCTTC.

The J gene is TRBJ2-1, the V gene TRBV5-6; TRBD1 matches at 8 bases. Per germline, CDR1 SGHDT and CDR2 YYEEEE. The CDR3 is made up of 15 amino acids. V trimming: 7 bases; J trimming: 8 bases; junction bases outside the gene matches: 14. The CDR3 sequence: CASCKVDRDMDEQFF. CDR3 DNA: TGTGCCAGCTGTAAAGTGGACAGGGATATGGATGAGCAGTTCTTC.

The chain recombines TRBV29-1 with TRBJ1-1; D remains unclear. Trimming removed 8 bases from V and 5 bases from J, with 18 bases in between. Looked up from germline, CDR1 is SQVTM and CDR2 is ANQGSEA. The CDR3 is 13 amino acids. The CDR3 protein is CSIHPRQSTEAFF. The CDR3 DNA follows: TGCAGCATCCACCCTAGGCAGAGTACTGAAGCTTTCTTT.

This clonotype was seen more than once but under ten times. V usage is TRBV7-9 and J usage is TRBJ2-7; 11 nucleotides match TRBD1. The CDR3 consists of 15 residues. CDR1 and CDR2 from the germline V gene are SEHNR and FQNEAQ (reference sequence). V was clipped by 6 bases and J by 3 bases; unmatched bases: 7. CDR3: CASRQTGQGVYEQYF. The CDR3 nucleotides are TGTGCCAGCAGACAAACGGGACAGGGGGTCTACGAGCAGTACTTC.

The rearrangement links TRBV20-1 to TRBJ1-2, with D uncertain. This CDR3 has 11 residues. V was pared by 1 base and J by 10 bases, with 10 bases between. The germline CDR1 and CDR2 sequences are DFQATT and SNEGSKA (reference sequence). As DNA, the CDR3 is TGCAGTGCTAGAGCGGAAGGTTCCTACACCTTC. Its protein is CSARAEGSYTF.

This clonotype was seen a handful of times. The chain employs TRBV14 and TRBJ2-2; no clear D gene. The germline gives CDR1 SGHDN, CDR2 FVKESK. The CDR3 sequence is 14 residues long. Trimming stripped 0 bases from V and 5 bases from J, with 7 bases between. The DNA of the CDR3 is TGTGCCAGCAGCCAAGAGGGTATGACCGGGGAGCTGTTTTTT. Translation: CASSQEGMTGELFF. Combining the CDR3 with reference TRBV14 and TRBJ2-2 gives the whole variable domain EAGVTQFPSHSVIEKGQTVTLRCDPISGHDNLYWYRRVMGKEIKFLLHFVKESKQDESGMPNNRFLAERTGGTYSTLKVQPAELEDSGVYFCASSQEGMTGELFFGEGSRLTVL.

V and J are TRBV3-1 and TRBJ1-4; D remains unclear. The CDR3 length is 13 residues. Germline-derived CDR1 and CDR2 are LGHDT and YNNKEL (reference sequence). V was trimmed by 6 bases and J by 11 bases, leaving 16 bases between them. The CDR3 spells CASRPASGDKLFF. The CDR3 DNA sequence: TGTGCCAGCAGACCCGCATCTGGGGATAAACTGTTTTTT.

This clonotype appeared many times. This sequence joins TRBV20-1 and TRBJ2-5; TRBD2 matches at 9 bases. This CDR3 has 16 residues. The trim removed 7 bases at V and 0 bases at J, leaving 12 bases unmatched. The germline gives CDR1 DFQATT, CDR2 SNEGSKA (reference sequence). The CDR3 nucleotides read TGCAGTGAAAGCGGGAGGCAAAGGCAGGACCAAGAGACCCAGTACTTC. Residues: CSESGRQRQDQETQYF.

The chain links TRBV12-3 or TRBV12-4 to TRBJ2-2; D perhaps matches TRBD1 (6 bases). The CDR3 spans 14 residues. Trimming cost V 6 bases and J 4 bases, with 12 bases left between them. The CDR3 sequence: CASSTGSGTGELFF. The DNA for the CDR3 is TGTGCCAGCAGCACAGGGAGCGGCACCGGGGAGCTGTTTTTT.

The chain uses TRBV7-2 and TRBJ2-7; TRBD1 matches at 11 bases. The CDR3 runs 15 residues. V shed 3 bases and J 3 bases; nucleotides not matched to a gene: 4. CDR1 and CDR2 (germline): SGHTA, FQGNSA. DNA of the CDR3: TGTGCCAGCAGCTTTTCGGGGACAGGGGGCTACGAGCAGTACTTC. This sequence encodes CASSFSGTGGYEQYF.

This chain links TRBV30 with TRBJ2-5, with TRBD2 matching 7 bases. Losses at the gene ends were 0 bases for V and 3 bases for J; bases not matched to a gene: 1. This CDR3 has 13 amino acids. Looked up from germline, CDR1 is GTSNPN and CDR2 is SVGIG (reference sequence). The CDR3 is CAWSVLAKETQYF. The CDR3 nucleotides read TGTGCCTGGAGTGTACTAGCGAAAGAGACCCAGTACTTC.

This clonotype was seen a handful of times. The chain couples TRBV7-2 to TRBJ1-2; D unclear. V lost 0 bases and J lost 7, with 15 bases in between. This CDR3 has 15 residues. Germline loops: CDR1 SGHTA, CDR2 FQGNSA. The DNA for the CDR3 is TGTGCCAGCAGCTTAGCAATGGTACTCGGGCCTGGCTACACCTTC. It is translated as CASSLAMVLGPGYTF.

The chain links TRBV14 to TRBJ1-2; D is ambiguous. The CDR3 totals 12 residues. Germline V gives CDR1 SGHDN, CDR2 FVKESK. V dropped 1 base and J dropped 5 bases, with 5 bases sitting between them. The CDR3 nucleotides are TGTGCCAGCAGCCAAGTGGGGTATGGCTACACCTTC. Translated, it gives CASSQVGYGYTF.

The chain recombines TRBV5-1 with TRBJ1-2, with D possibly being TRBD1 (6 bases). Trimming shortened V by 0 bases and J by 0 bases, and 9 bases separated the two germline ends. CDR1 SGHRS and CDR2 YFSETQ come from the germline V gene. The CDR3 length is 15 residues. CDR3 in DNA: TGCGCCAGCAGCTTGGTGCAGGGGACTAACTATGGCTACACCTTC. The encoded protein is CASSLVQGTNYGYTF.

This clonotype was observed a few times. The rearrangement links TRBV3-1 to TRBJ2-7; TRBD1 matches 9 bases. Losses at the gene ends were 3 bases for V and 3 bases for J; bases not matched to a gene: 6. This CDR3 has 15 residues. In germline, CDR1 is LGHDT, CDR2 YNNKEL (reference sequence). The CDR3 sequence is CASSHRTGQGYEQYF. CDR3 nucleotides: TGTGCCAGCAGCCATAGGACGGGACAGGGCTACGAGCAGTACTTC.

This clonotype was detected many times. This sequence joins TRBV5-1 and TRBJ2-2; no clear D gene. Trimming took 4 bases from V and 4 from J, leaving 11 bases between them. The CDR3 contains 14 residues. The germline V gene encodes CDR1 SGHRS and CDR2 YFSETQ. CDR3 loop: CASSGPSFTGELFF. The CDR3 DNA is TGCGCCAGCAGCGGGCCTTCATTCACCGGGGAGCTGTTTTTT.

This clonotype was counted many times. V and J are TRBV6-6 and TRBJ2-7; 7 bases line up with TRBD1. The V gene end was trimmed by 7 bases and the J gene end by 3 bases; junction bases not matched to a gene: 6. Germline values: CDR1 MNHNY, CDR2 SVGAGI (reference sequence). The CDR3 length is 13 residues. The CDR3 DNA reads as TGTGCCAGCACAGACAGGGCCAACTACGAGCAGTACTTC. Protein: CASTDRANYEQYF.

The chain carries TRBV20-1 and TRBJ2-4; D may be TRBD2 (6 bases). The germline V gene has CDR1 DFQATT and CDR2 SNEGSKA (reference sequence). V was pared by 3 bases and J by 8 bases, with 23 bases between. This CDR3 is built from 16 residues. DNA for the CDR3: TGCAGTGCTAGTCATGCGACTAGTTATGAGGGCGACATTCAGTACTTC. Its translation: CSASHATSYEGDIQYF.

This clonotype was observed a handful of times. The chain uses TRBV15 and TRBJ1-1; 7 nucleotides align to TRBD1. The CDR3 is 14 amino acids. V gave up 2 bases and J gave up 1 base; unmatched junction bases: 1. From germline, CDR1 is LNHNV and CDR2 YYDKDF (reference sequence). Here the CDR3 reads CATSRRTGNTEAFF. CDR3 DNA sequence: TGTGCCACCAGCAGACGGACAGGGAACACTGAAGCTTTCTTT.